These T cell receptor beta chains were read from a single sample in a study of PD-1 blockade in classical Hodgkin lymphoma. Profiling relied on immunoSEQ multiplex PCR, and the TCRdb table lists in-frame clones only, not all of them. The repertoire holds around 66,000 clones, with roughly nine tenths as singletons. The sequencing used peripheral blood mononuclear cells (PBMCs), collected at baseline. The receptors originated from a human donor with classical Hodgkin lymphoma. CDR3s include the opening cysteine and the closing phenylalanine or tryptophan. The order of the fields is D gene, J gene, V gene, clone size, CDR3 DNA, CDR3 protein. D genes are given only for firm matches. Clone size is given for some rows only: seen once, a few or many times, or a class if the clone is expanded.

- TRBJ1-5 TRBV6-5 - TGTGCCAGCAGTCAGCCCAATCAGCCCCAGCATTTT CASSQPNQPQHF
- TRBJ1-5 TRBV19 - TGTGCCAGTAGTATAGATCGAGGCCAGGGCAATCAGCCCCAGCATTTT CASSIDRGQGNQPQHF
TRBD1 TRBJ1-1 TRBV2 few TGTGCCAGGGCTGGGACAGAGCTGTATGGTTTCTTT CARAGTELYGFF
TRBD2 TRBJ2-5 TRBV4-1 - TGCGCCAGCAGCCAAGAATTCGCGGCTAGCGGGGAGGAAGAGACCCAGTACTTC CASSQEFAASGEEETQYF
- TRBJ1-4 TRBV27 - TGTGCCAGCAGTTTAGTTGGGGTAAATGAAAAACTGTTTTTT CASSLVGVNEKLFF
TRBD2 TRBJ2-2 TRBV19 - TGTGCCAGTAGTATCGGCCTAGCGGGGGACCCCAACACCGGGGAGCTGTTTTTT CASSIGLAGDPNTGELFF
- TRBJ2-7 TRBV28 - TGTGCCAGCAGTTTCGGTGGGGCTTCCTACGAGCAGTACTTC CASSFGGASYEQYF
- TRBJ2-3 TRBV2 - TGTGCCAGCCCCGAGGGCCTCACGGCAGATACGCAGTATTTT CASPEGLTADTQYF
- TRBJ1-1 TRBV9 few TGTGCCAGCAGCGTAGGGGGTGACACTGAAGCTTTCTTT CASSVGGDTEAFF
- TRBJ2-7 TRBV13 - TGTGCCAGCAGCCTCGGAGGCTCCTACGAGCAGTACTTC CASSLGGSYEQYF
TRBD1 TRBJ1-5 TRBV19 few TGTGCCAGTAGTAGCGTAGGGCAGGGGGCACATCAGCCCCAGCATTTT CASSSVGQGAHQPQHF
- TRBJ1-1 TRBV2 - TGTGCCAGCAGTGTCGGGCCCAACACTGAAGCTTTCTTT CASSVGPNTEAFF
- TRBJ2-5 TRBV18 - TGTGCCAGCTCACTCGGACGCCAAGAGACCCAGTACTTC CASSLGRQETQYF
- TRBJ2-3 TRBV19 - TGTGCCACCTTATCGTTAGCGTATACGCAGTATTTT CATLSLAYTQYF
- TRBJ1-1 TRBV6-5 - TGTGCCACCCGACCACGTTCTGGCTCTGAAGCTTTCTTT CATRPRSGSEAFF
- TRBJ1-1 TRBV6-1 - TGTGCCAGCAGTCCACTAAATATAGAAGCTTTCTTT CASSPLNIEAFF
- TRBJ1-4 TRBV11-1 once TGTGCCAGCAGCTTATTCGTTAATGAAAAACTGTTTTTT CASSLFVNEKLFF
- TRBJ2-2 TRBV6-5 - TGTGCCAGCAGTTACTCGCTCCTTGCCACCGGGGAGCTGTTTTTT CASSYSLLATGELFF
- TRBJ2-5 TRBV12-5 - TGTGCTAGTGGTTTGGCCGCGCTAACGGGGGAGACCCAGTACTTC CASGLAALTGETQYF
TRBD1 TRBJ2-6 TRBV27 - TGTGCCAGCAGAACCTACAAACGAGACAGGGGTGGGCCTGGGGCCAACGTCCTGACTTTC CASRTYKRDRGGPGANVLTF
TRBD1 TRBJ1-1 TRBV30 few TGTGCCTCGAACCTGGCCTATGGACAGGTTGAAGCTTTCTTT CASNLAYGQVEAFF
- TRBJ2-5 TRBV4-1 - TGCGCCAGCAGCCGCAACCGAGAGACCCAGTACTTC CASSRNRETQYF
- TRBJ2-1 TRBV19 - TGTGCCAGTACGAACGAGGACATCTACAATGAGCAGTTCTTC CASTNEDIYNEQFF
- TRBJ1-2 TRBV10-3 - TGTGCCATCAGTCCAGGAGATTATGGCTACACCTTC CAISPGDYGYTF
- TRBJ2-1 TRBV6-6 - TGTGCCAGCAGACCGGAAGGCAATGAGCAGTTCTTC CASRPEGNEQFF
TRBD1 TRBJ1-4 TRBV15 - TGTGCCACCAGCGGCCGGGACAGCTCTTCTGTGGGTGAAAAACTGTTTTTT CATSGRDSSSVGEKLFF
- TRBJ1-6 TRBV30 - TGTGCCTGGAGTGAAGGGAGTTCACCCCTCCACTTT CAWSEGSSPLHF
TRBD1 TRBJ2-5 TRBV10-3 - TGTGCCATCGGGAACAGGGGGGAGGAGACCCAGTACTTC CAIGNRGEETQYF
- TRBJ1-5 TRBV30 - TGTGCCTGGAATGCAGGCAGCAATCAGCCCCAGCATTTT CAWNAGSNQPQHF
TRBD2 TRBJ2-7 TRBV29-1 - TGCAGCGTTGGACTAGCGGGTTCCTACGAGCAGTACTTC CSVGLAGSYEQYF
- TRBJ1-1 TRBV5-1 - TGCGCCAGCAGCTCCCGGGACCCTATGAACACTGAAGCTTTCTTT CASSSRDPMNTEAFF
TRBD2 TRBJ2-7 TRBV11-3 - TGTGCCAGCAGCTCCGGGACTAGCGACGAGCAGTACTTC CASSSGTSDEQYF
- TRBJ2-3 TRBV7-7 - TGTGCTAGCAGCTTAGATCGGGAAGGGACGCAGTATTTT CASSLDREGTQYF
- TRBJ1-3 TRBV5-1 - TGCGCCAGCAGCATCGGGCAGGAGGCTGGAAACACCATATATTTT CASSIGQEAGNTIYF
- TRBJ1-2 TRBV4-1 - TGCGCCAGCAGCCAAGGGGCTGGGGTGGTGGATGGCTACACCTTC CASSQGAGVVDGYTF
- TRBJ1-6 TRBV27 few TGTGCCAGCAGTTTAGGTACAGGCGTACGACCCCTCCACTTT CASSLGTGVRPLHF
- TRBJ2-7 TRBV18 - TGTGCCAGCTATTACGAGCAGTACTTC CASYYEQYF
TRBD1 TRBJ2-7 TRBV19 - TGTGCCAGTAGTACCCGACAGGGGACCCTCTCCTACGAGCAGTACTTC CASSTRQGTLSYEQYF
- TRBJ1-5 TRBV15 few TGTGCCACCAGCAGAGGAGGGTTCAGGGTTTTCAATCAGCCCCAGCATTTT CATSRGGFRVFNQPQHF
TRBD2 TRBJ2-2 TRBV5-1 - TGCGCCAGCAGCTTGGTGTCGGGACTAGCGGCTACCGGGGAGCTGTTTTTT CASSLVSGLAATGELFF
TRBD2 TRBJ2-2 TRBV27 - TGTGCCAGCGGCATAGCGGGGGCCCTGCCCGGGGAGCTGTTTTTT CASGIAGALPGELFF
TRBD2 TRBJ2-2 TRBV10-1 - TGCGCCAGCAGTGACCCCTTAGCGGGGGGACACACCGGGGAGCTGTTTTTT CASSDPLAGGHTGELFF
- TRBJ1-2 TRBV5-6 - TGTGCCAGCAGCTTGGGTTATGCCCCCTTACCTAACTATGGCTACACCTTC CASSLGYAPLPNYGYTF
- TRBJ2-7 TRBV6-1 - TGTGCCAGCAGTGAGCAGCTCTACGAGCAGTACTTC CASSEQLYEQYF
- TRBJ2-1 TRBV5-5 - TGTGCCAGCAGCTTCGGTCAGGCCATCAATGAGCAGTTCTTC CASSFGQAINEQFF
- TRBJ1-1 TRBV7-8 - TGTGCCACGGGGACGGCGAACACTGAAGCTTTCTTT CATGTANTEAFF
- TRBJ2-7 TRBV27 - TGTGCCAGCAGTCCAGAGAGGGGTCAGTACTTC CASSPERGQYF